This T cell receptor (beta chain) emerged from a study of T cell responses to AZD1222 COVID-19 vaccine. About the research overall: The analysis combined second doses at about 4 or about 12 weeks. Study-level findings and limits: Spike-specific TCR breadth and depth went up after people got two AZD1222 doses. There were vaccine-associated CD4 TCRs across spike, dominant at 160-218 and 743-854.

Points on this clone: Its matching antigen is unknown.

CDR1 is LNHDA and CDR2 is SQIVND in the germline V gene (reference sequence). V was trimmed by 3 bases and J by 3 bases, leaving 9 bases between them. CDR3 size: 15 residues. The method was immunoSEQ multiplex PCR; TCRdb's version includes in-frame clones alone and lacks a portion of them. The data contain about 180,000 clones, 75% to 90% of them singletons. This clonotype was obtained from an adult in good health. The sequencing used peripheral blood, collected on day 0 of AZD1222 vaccination. V usage is TRBV19 and J usage is TRBJ2-6; unclear D gene. As DNA, the CDR3 is TGTGCCAGTAGTATCGGCGCTAGTGGGGCCAACGTCCTGACTTTC. It translates to CASSIGASGANVLTF.